This T cell receptor beta chain was sequenced in a study of blood T cell repertoires in COVID-19. Study overall: The United States, Italy and Spain provided the acute and convalescent COVID-19 samples. Sample material is recorded as cDNA or gDNA derived from T cells, B-cell-depleted T cells, or PBMCs.

This CDR3 comprises 16 residues. From germline, CDR1 is SGHTA and CDR2 FQGNSA. V shed 8 bases and J shed 5 bases, with 21 bases lying between them. Enrollment of patients from Seattle took place during active infection, with longitudinal follow-up. In the original analysis: Estimation of nucleated cell counts relied on the amplification of reference gene primers. This table comes from immunoSEQ multiplex PCR, and its TCRdb copy is limited to in-frame clones, with some not included. V and J calls and clone size are given by that table; D and trimming were obtained from the DNA. The sample holds fewer than 300,000 clones, around 89% seen once.

The V call is TRBV7-2, the J call TRBJ1-4; a weak D match, TRBD1 (6 bases). Material for sequencing was peripheral blood. The clonotype comes from a woman aged 45-65 years with COVID-19, enrolled during active disease. CDR3 coding DNA: TGTGCCAGCCCTACCGGGGCAGGGGTAGTAAATGAAAAACTGTTTTTT. Protein product: CASPTGAGVVNEKLFF.